Listed below are T cell receptor beta chains from one sample, sequenced in a study of OX40 agonist ivuxolimab in advanced cancers. Clones were read by immunoSEQ multiplex PCR, and TCRdb kept only the in-frame ones, dropping some. The sample lists tens of thousands of clones; approximately 90% were seen once. The specimen comprised CD4+ or CD8+ T cells sorted from blood, sampled in a trial of the OX40 agonist ivuxolimab. These receptors came from an adult with an advanced solid tumor such as melanoma, head and neck, liver or kidney cancer. The CDR3 runs from the conserved cysteine through the conserved F or W. The D gene is left open where the match is weak. Not all rows give a size; the values are once, few, many and, for expanded clones, a class.

DNA: TGTGCCAGCTCACCGACGACCTACGAGCAGTACTTC
CDR3: CASSPTTYEQYF
D: NA
V: TRBV18
J: TRBJ2-7
size: NA

DNA: TGTGCCAGCACACAGGGGGTTAACCCTGAAGCTTTCTTT
CDR3: CASTQGVNPEAFF
D: NA
V: TRBV21-1
J: TRBJ1-1
size: many

DNA: TGTGCCAGCAGCTTAGATCTTTATCAGACAGATACGCAGTATTTT
CDR3: CASSLDLYQTDTQYF
D: NA
V: TRBV11-2
J: TRBJ2-3
size: NA

DNA: TGTGCCAGCAGTTTGATCCAGGGGGATCAGCCCCAGCATTTT
CDR3: CASSLIQGDQPQHF
D: TRBD1
V: TRBV27
J: TRBJ1-5
size: NA

DNA: TGTGCCAGCAGCTTTGTGATACGGGAGGGCCTAGGTGAGACCCAGTACTTC
CDR3: CASSFVIREGLGETQYF
D: TRBD2
V: TRBV7-8
J: TRBJ2-5
size: NA

DNA: TGTGCCTGGAGTGCAGACAGGCATAGCAATCAGCCCCAGCATTTT
CDR3: CAWSADRHSNQPQHF
D: NA
V: TRBV30
J: TRBJ1-5
size: NA

DNA: TGTGCCAGCAGCGTAGACAGTACCGATTACTACGAGCAGTACTTC
CDR3: CASSVDSTDYYEQYF
D: NA
V: TRBV9
J: TRBJ2-7
size: NA

DNA: TGTGCCAGCAGCTTCGGGAACTATGGCTACACCTTC
CDR3: CASSFGNYGYTF
D: NA
V: TRBV7-3
J: TRBJ1-2
size: once

DNA: TGTGCCAGCAGGGCGGACACAAACATTCAGTACTTC
CDR3: CASRADTNIQYF
D: NA
V: TRBV6-6
J: TRBJ2-4
size: NA

DNA: TGCGCCAGCAGCCAGGGGGCCGGACAGCAGCACCTCTCGAACACTGAAGCTTTCTTT
CDR3: CASSQGAGQQHLSNTEAFF
D: NA
V: TRBV4-1
J: TRBJ1-1
size: NA

DNA: TGTGCCAGCAGTTTTGTGTTGGGAGGAATGACAAGCACAGATACGCAGTATTTT
CDR3: CASSFVLGGMTSTDTQYF
D: NA
V: TRBV28
J: TRBJ2-3
size: few

DNA: TGTGCCAGCAGCGCTCCGGGACGAAGCTCCTACGAGCAGTACTTC
CDR3: CASSAPGRSSYEQYF
D: NA
V: TRBV6-5
J: TRBJ2-7
size: NA

DNA: TGTGCCAGCAGCCCTCTAGGAGGCGAGCAGTACTTC
CDR3: CASSPLGGEQYF
D: NA
V: TRBV14
J: TRBJ2-7
size: NA

DNA: TGTGCCAGCAGCTTCCAGACAGAGAACTATGGCTACACCTTC
CDR3: CASSFQTENYGYTF
D: NA
V: TRBV7-4
J: TRBJ1-2
size: few

DNA: TGTGCCAGCTCACCACCTCAGGGGGCTGGTGGAAACACCATATATTTT
CDR3: CASSPPQGAGGNTIYF
D: TRBD1
V: TRBV18
J: TRBJ1-3
size: NA

DNA: TGCGCCAGCAGTGATTGGGACACCTACGAGCAGTACTTC
CDR3: CASSDWDTYEQYF
D: NA
V: TRBV10-1
J: TRBJ2-7
size: NA

DNA: TGTGCCAGCAGACCACAGGGGGCGGACTATGGCTACACCTTC
CDR3: CASRPQGADYGYTF
D: TRBD1
V: TRBV6-5
J: TRBJ1-2
size: NA

DNA: TGTGCCAGCAGCCAAACAGGGGTCTTGGGCACCATATATTTT
CDR3: CASSQTGVLGTIYF
D: TRBD1
V: TRBV28
J: TRBJ1-3
size: NA

DNA: TGTGCCAGCAGTCTTCGACAGGGGTGGGGGCGAGAGCAGTTCTTC
CDR3: CASSLRQGWGREQFF
D: TRBD1
V: TRBV27
J: TRBJ2-1
size: NA

DNA: TGTGCCAGCAGCTTACGACGCCGCGACAGGGGATACAATGAGCAGTTCTTC
CDR3: CASSLRRRDRGYNEQFF
D: TRBD1
V: TRBV7-3
J: TRBJ2-1
size: NA

DNA: TGTGCCAGCAGCTCTCGGACAGGGGGCAATGAGCAGTTCTTC
CDR3: CASSSRTGGNEQFF
D: TRBD1
V: TRBV11-3
J: TRBJ2-1
size: NA

DNA: TGTGCCAGCAGTTACACTCAGAGCTCCTACGAGCAGTACTTC
CDR3: CASSYTQSSYEQYF
D: NA
V: TRBV6-6
J: TRBJ2-7
size: NA

DNA: TGTGCCAGCAGGGTGGCTAATGAAAAACTGTTTTTT
CDR3: CASRVANEKLFF
D: NA
V: TRBV6-6
J: TRBJ1-4
size: NA

DNA: TGTGCCAGCACCAAAGGACAGACGAGGACCGGGGAGCTGTTTTTT
CDR3: CASTKGQTRTGELFF
D: NA
V: TRBV27
J: TRBJ2-2
size: NA

DNA: TGTGCCAGCAGCCCCTCCCGGGGGGGCACTGAAGCTTTCTTT
CDR3: CASSPSRGGTEAFF
D: NA
V: TRBV11-2
J: TRBJ1-1
size: NA

DNA: TGCGCCAGCAGCTTGGAAGGGACGGGCTATGGCTACACCTTC
CDR3: CASSLEGTGYGYTF
D: NA
V: TRBV5-1
J: TRBJ1-2
size: NA

DNA: TGTGCCAGCAGACCTACCGGGACAGGGGCCTACGAGCAGTACTTC
CDR3: CASRPTGTGAYEQYF
D: TRBD1
V: TRBV6-5
J: TRBJ2-7
size: NA

DNA: TGTGCCTGGAGTGGTTTAGGGCAAGGGGGTGAAAAACTGTTTTTT
CDR3: CAWSGLGQGGEKLFF
D: NA
V: TRBV30
J: TRBJ1-4
size: NA

DNA: TGTGCCAGCAGCCAAGATGTCCCGGGTAGCGGGACTTTAAGCATTCAGTACTTC
CDR3: CASSQDVPGSGTLSIQYF
D: TRBD2
V: TRBV4-2
J: TRBJ2-4
size: NA

DNA: TGTGCCAGCAGCTCAGGGACGAACTACGAGCAGTACTTC
CDR3: CASSSGTNYEQYF
D: NA
V: TRBV5-4
J: TRBJ2-7
size: NA

DNA: TGCGCCAGCAGCCAAGGACAGTCTAATGAAAAACTGTTTTTT
CDR3: CASSQGQSNEKLFF
D: NA
V: TRBV4-1
J: TRBJ1-4
size: NA

DNA: TGCGCCAGCAGCTACGTCAGCTTGTCTGGGGCCAACGTCCTGACTTTC
CDR3: CASSYVSLSGANVLTF
D: NA
V: TRBV5-1
J: TRBJ2-6
size: once

DNA: TGTGCCAGCAGTTTTAGGACCCACACTGAAGCTTTCTTT
CDR3: CASSFRTHTEAFF
D: NA
V: TRBV27
J: TRBJ1-1
size: NA

DNA: TGTGCCAGCAGATCCCGGGCTGCCTTCACAGATACGCAGTATTTT
CDR3: CASRSRAAFTDTQYF
D: NA
V: TRBV5-4
J: TRBJ2-3
size: few

DNA: TGTGCCAGCAGTTTGGCGGGAGGGCCCGTCAATGAGCAGTTCTTC
CDR3: CASSLAGGPVNEQFF
D: TRBD2
V: TRBV28
J: TRBJ2-1
size: NA

DNA: TGTGCCAGCGGACAGCTTAGCACAGATACGCAGTATTTT
CDR3: CASGQLSTDTQYF
D: NA
V: TRBV27
J: TRBJ2-3
size: NA

DNA: TGCGCCAGCAGCCCCCGTACCCGACTAGCGGGTATTGAGGAGCAGTTCTTC
CDR3: CASSPRTRLAGIEEQFF
D: TRBD2
V: TRBV4-1
J: TRBJ2-1
size: NA

DNA: TGTGCCAGCAGCGCCAATCCGGGTTCTGTCTCTGGGGCCAACGTCCTGACTTTC
CDR3: CASSANPGSVSGANVLTF
D: NA
V: TRBV7-9
J: TRBJ2-6
size: NA

DNA: TGTGCCAGCAGCCGACAGGGGGCGGAGGGCTACACCTTC
CDR3: CASSRQGAEGYTF
D: TRBD1
V: TRBV16
J: TRBJ1-2
size: NA

DNA: TGTGCCAGTAGTATGAAGGGACAGAACCCCTACGAGCAGTACTTC
CDR3: CASSMKGQNPYEQYF
D: TRBD1
V: TRBV19
J: TRBJ2-7
size: NA

DNA: TGTGCCAGCTCACCGGGTAAAGAGACCCAGTACTTC
CDR3: CASSPGKETQYF
D: NA
V: TRBV18
J: TRBJ2-5
size: NA

DNA: TGTGCCAGCAGGGGGTCCTACGAGCAGTACTTC
CDR3: CASRGSYEQYF
D: NA
V: TRBV6-1
J: TRBJ2-7
size: NA

DNA: TGTGCCAGCAACCCATCGGGACTAGCGGGCTACGAGCAGTACTTC
CDR3: CASNPSGLAGYEQYF
D: TRBD2
V: TRBV6-1
J: TRBJ2-7
size: NA

DNA: TGTGCCAGCAGCTTAGTTCTGGGGTCACACGAGCAGTACTTC
CDR3: CASSLVLGSHEQYF
D: NA
V: TRBV7-8
J: TRBJ2-7
size: NA

DNA: TGTGCCAGCAGTCCTTCGGACCGCCCATCAGCCGCGCAGTACTTC
CDR3: CASSPSDRPSAAQYF
D: NA
V: TRBV28
J: TRBJ2-7
size: NA

DNA: TGTGCCAGCAGTGAAGTGGGACAGATCCTCTCCTACAATGAGCAGTTCTTC
CDR3: CASSEVGQILSYNEQFF
D: TRBD1
V: TRBV6-1
J: TRBJ2-1
size: NA

DNA: TGTGCCAGCAGCTTAGGTGGGGGTGTTACCTACAATGAGCAGTTCTTC
CDR3: CASSLGGGVTYNEQFF
D: NA
V: TRBV11-1
J: TRBJ2-1
size: NA

DNA: TGTGCCAGCAGCTTAGGAGGGGCCCTGTATAGCAATCAGCCCCAGCATTTT
CDR3: CASSLGGALYSNQPQHF
D: NA
V: TRBV11-2
J: TRBJ1-5
size: NA

DNA: TGCGCCAGCAGCCCAGATGTGTGGAACGAGCAGTACTTC
CDR3: CASSPDVWNEQYF
D: NA
V: TRBV4-1
J: TRBJ2-7
size: NA

DNA: TGTGCCACCAGCAGAGTTCGCCAGGCTGGGAATGGCTACACCTTC
CDR3: CATSRVRQAGNGYTF
D: NA
V: TRBV15
J: TRBJ1-2
size: few

DNA: TGTGCCAGCAGGTACAGGGATAATCAGCCCCAGCATTTT
CDR3: CASRYRDNQPQHF
D: NA
V: TRBV6-5
J: TRBJ1-5
size: once

DNA: TGTGCCAGCAGCTCCGGGATGGGGGCGTCGGGAAACACCATATATTTT
CDR3: CASSSGMGASGNTIYF
D: NA
V: TRBV5-6
J: TRBJ1-3
size: NA